This note documents a single T cell receptor beta chain sequence. Its cognate antigen is unknown. The data were taken from a study of PD-1 blockade in classical Hodgkin lymphoma. Study observations and caveats: Reports indicated that newly diagnosed patients had lower baseline TCR diversity than healthy donors did. Exclusion applied to patients who initiated nivolumab less than 1 year following ASCT.

Using immunoSEQ multiplex PCR, the repertoire was profiled, and TCRdb retains in-frame clones only, with some absent. The table includes about 86,000 clones, roughly 90% detected once. Each patient experienced a relapse that followed autologous stem cell transplantation, and brentuximab vedotin exposure varied. The V gene's germline CDR1 is MNHEY and CDR2 SVGAGI. V was trimmed by 2 bases and J by 0 bases, leaving 4 bases between them. The CDR3 consists of 13 residues. V gene TRBV6-5 combines with J gene TRBJ1-1; D is undetermined. Sequencing was performed on peripheral blood mononuclear cells (PBMCs), taken at baseline. The TCR originated in a human donor with classical Hodgkin lymphoma. Here the CDR3 reads CASSYQMNTEAFF. The DNA for the CDR3 is TGTGCCAGCAGTTACCAGATGAACACTGAAGCTTTCTTT.